These 25 T cell receptor beta chains came from one sample sequenced in a study of T-cell memory formation after mild COVID-19. Via MiXCR, TCRdb re-called the 5' RACE reads, giving one row per CDR3 protein. The sample gives under 550,000 distinct CDR3 sequences, more than 15% of which show up once; roughly 21% is in the top ten. The specimen sequenced was PBMCs or a T cell subset sorted from them (not recorded which). All receptors derive from a young man who had mild COVID-19 (a few samples of this study predate the infection). Cell type and time point are not known.

The gene calls are TRBV9 and TRBJ1-1; 9 bases agree with TRBD1. The V and J ends lost 3 bases and 1 base, in that order; junction bases with no gene match: 7. The CDR3 totals 16 residues. Germline CDR1 reads SGDLS; CDR2 reads YYNGEE. The CDR3 sequence: CASSAGTGTGNTEAFF. CDR3 nucleotides: TGTGCCAGCAGCGCCGGGACAGGGACTGGGAACACTGAAGCTTTCTTT.

The chain employs TRBV5-4 and TRBJ2-3, with 7 bases fitting TRBD2. Trimming removed 4 bases from V and 5 bases from J; junction bases left unmatched: 4. The CDR3 is made up of 13 amino acids. Germline CDR1 is SGHNT and CDR2 is YYREEE (reference sequence). DNA for the CDR3: TGTGCCAGCAGCGGACTAGTGGAAGATACGCAGTATTTT. This sequence encodes CASSGLVEDTQYF. Full variable domain (missing parts from reference TRBV5-4 and TRBJ2-3): ETGVTQSPTHLIKTRGQQVTLRCSSQSGHNTVSWYQQALGQGPQFIFQYYREEENGRGNFPPRFSGLQFPNYSSELNVNALELDDSALYLCASSGLVEDTQYFGPGTRLTVL.

There are a few counts of this clonotype. The chain combines TRBV20-1 with TRBJ2-5; 9 bases agree with TRBD2. The CDR3 length is 15 residues. Germline V lookup: CDR1 DFQATT, CDR2 SNEGSKA (reference sequence). With V trimmed by 6 bases and J by 5 bases, 13 bases remained unmatched. CDR3 coding DNA: TGCAGTGCCCCCCCAGCTAGCGGGGCCTGGGAGACCCAGTACTTC. Its translation: CSAPPASGAWETQYF.

This clonotype has just a few counts. The chain couples TRBV5-1 to TRBJ2-1; no clear D gene. Germline-derived CDR1 and CDR2 are SGHRS and YFSETQ. The CDR3 runs to 13 residues. V was trimmed by 0 bases and J by 5 bases, leaving 6 bases between them. This CDR3 reads CASSLEADNEQFF. The CDR3 DNA follows: TGCGCCAGCAGCTTGGAGGCGGACAATGAGCAGTTCTTC. Full variable domain (missing parts from reference TRBV5-1 and TRBJ2-1): KAGVTQTPRYLIKTRGQQVTLSCSPISGHRSVSWYQQTPGQGLQFLFEYFSETQRNKGNFPGRFSGRQFSNSRSEMNVSTLELGDSALYLCASSLEADNEQFFGPGTRLTVL.

A few counts support this clonotype. The rearrangement links TRBV7-9 to TRBJ1-5; TRBD1 matches at 8 bases. This CDR3 is built from 16 residues. V was clipped by 4 bases and J by 2 bases; unmatched bases: 7. Looked up from germline, CDR1 is SEHNR and CDR2 is FQNEAQ (reference sequence). Written as DNA, the CDR3 is TGTGCCAGCAGCTCTGGGACAGGCGAGGGCAATCAGCCCCAGCATTTT. This gives the protein CASSSGTGEGNQPQHF.

This clonotype has at least ten counts. The chain uses TRBV7-3 and TRBJ2-1, with unresolved D. The ends were cut back, 2 bases at V and 10 bases at J, with 12 bases in the middle. Germline CDR1 is SGHTA and CDR2 is FQGTGA. The CDR3 consists of 13 residues. The chain's CDR3 is CASSLFPVGEQFF. In DNA, the CDR3 is TGTGCCAGCAGCTTATTCCCCGTAGGAGAGCAGTTCTTC.

The chain combines TRBV4-3 with TRBJ2-7, with D uncertain. Trimming removed 0 bases from V and 1 base from J, with 7 bases in between. The germline V gene has CDR1 LGHNA and CDR2 YSLEER. CDR3 length equals 14 residues. CDR3 nucleotide sequence: TGCGCCAGCAGCCAAGATTACAGTTCCTACGAGCAGTACTTC. Its protein is CASSQDYSSYEQYF.

The chain uses TRBV10-3 and TRBJ2-7; D uncertain. Trimming pared 7 bases from V and 0 bases from J, leaving 13 bases between. The CDR3 covers 14 residues. Germline loops: CDR1 ENHRY, CDR2 SYGVKD. The CDR3 region has the DNA TGTGCCATCACCCCTGGTGCCCTCTCCTACGAGCAGTACTTC. Translation gives CAITPGALSYEQYF.

The chain couples TRBV6-2 or TRBV6-3 to TRBJ2-1, with TRBD2 matching over 8 bases. CDR3 length: 14 amino acids. Germline-derived CDR1 and CDR2 are MNHEY and SVGEGT. The trim removed 2 bases at V and 8 bases at J, leaving 5 bases unmatched. CDR3 residues: CASSYGRGVDEQFF. DNA of the CDR3: TGTGCCAGCAGTTACGGGCGGGGGGTCGATGAGCAGTTCTTC.

The gene calls are TRBV3-1 and TRBJ1-2; 7 positions agree with TRBD1. CDR1 LGHDT and CDR2 YNNKEL come from the germline V gene (reference sequence). V trimming: 0 bases; J trimming: 8 bases; junction bases outside the gene matches: 6. This CDR3 region has 14 residues. In nucleotides, the CDR3 is TGTGCCAGCAGCCAAGACAGCAGGGGGGAAGGCTACACCTTC. Translated: CASSQDSRGEGYTF.

This clonotype was counted only a few times. CDR3 nucleotides: TGTGCCAGCAGTTCTCCGGGTGGGGTCAATCAGCCCCAGCATTTT. This codes for CASSSPGGVNQPQHF. The chain couples TRBV28 to TRBJ1-5; no reliable D call. The CDR3 extends over 15 amino acids. Trimming shortened V by 4 bases and J by 3 bases, and 13 bases separated the two germline ends. Germline V gene sequence: CDR1 MDHEN, CDR2 SYDVKM.

The chain recombines TRBV7-9 with TRBJ2-7; D ambiguous. The CDR3 runs 13 residues. CDR1 is SEHNR, CDR2 FQNEAQ, per germline (reference sequence). Trimming took 5 bases from V and 0 from J, leaving 8 bases between them. The CDR3 is CASSPLYSYEQYV. The CDR3 DNA sequence: TGTGCCAGCAGCCCACTATACTCCTACGAGCAGTACGTC.

This clonotype appeared a few times. The chain recombines TRBV7-8 with TRBJ2-3; possibly TRBD1 for D (5 bases). Germline values: CDR1 SGHVS, CDR2 FQNEAQ. The CDR3 is made up of 15 amino acids. V was pared by 3 bases and J by 2 bases, with 12 bases between. The CDR3 region is CASSFFGQTTDTQYF. The DNA for the CDR3 is TGTGCCAGCAGCTTTTTCGGACAAACCACAGATACGCAGTATTTT. Filled out from reference TRBV7-8 and TRBJ2-3, the complete variable domain reads GAGVSQSPRYKVAKRGQDVALRCDPISGHVSLFWYQQALGQGPEFLTYFQNEAQLDKSGLPSDRFFAERPEGSVSTLKIQRTQQEDSAVYLCASSFFGQTTDTQYFGPGTRLTVL.

The chain carries TRBV9 and TRBJ1-1; 7 bases are a match to TRBD1. Germline V lookup: CDR1 SGDLS, CDR2 YYNGEE. The CDR3 extends over 16 amino acids. Trimming took 3 bases from V and 0 from J; bases not matched to a gene: 8. CDR3 amino acids: CASSASTGLVNTEAFF. The CDR3 DNA reads as TGTGCCAGCAGCGCGTCGACAGGGTTGGTGAACACTGAAGCTTTCTTT. Using reference TRBV9 and TRBJ1-1 for the parts outside the CDR3, the full variable domain is DSGVTQTPKHLITATGQRVTLRCSPRSGDLSVYWYQQSLDQGLQFLIQYYNGEERAKGNILERFSAQQFPDLHSELNLSSLELGDSALYFCASSASTGLVNTEAFFGQGTRLTVV.

The chain recombines TRBV10-3 with TRBJ2-1; no firm D call. Germline CDR1 is ENHRY and CDR2 is SYGVKD. V gave up 2 bases and J gave up 8 bases, with 4 bases separating them. CDR3 length: 11 residues. Here the CDR3 reads CAISETYEQFF. The CDR3 DNA sequence: TGTGCCATCAGTGAGACCTATGAGCAGTTCTTC.

The J gene is TRBJ2-5, the V gene TRBV7-8, with a weak D call TRBD2 (7 bases). Trimming left V 1 base short and J 4 bases short, with 16 bases between. CDR3 length: 16 amino acids. CDR1 and CDR2 (germline): SGHVS, FQNEAQ. CDR3 DNA sequence: TGTGCCAGCAGCTTAGTACGGGGGGCCCCTCCAGAGACCCAGTACTTC. Translation: CASSLVRGAPPETQYF.

The rearrangement uses TRBV20-1 and TRBJ1-1; possibly TRBD1 for D (5 bases). The CDR3 consists of 12 residues. Per the germline V gene, CDR1 is DFQATT and CDR2 is SNEGSKA (reference sequence). Trimming left V 5 bases short and J 2 bases short, with 9 bases between. CDR3 coding DNA: TGCAGTGCTTTGGGGCCTAACACTGAAGCTTTCTTT. Amino acids: CSALGPNTEAFF.

This clonotype was observed a handful of times. The junction differs from germline at one of its ends, possibly a read error. The rearrangement links TRBV4-2 to TRBJ2-7, with D unclear. The CDR3 totals 12 residues. CDR1 and CDR2 (germline): LGHNA, YNFKEQ. This CDR3 is CASSQAGNEQYF. The CDR3 DNA follows: TGTGCTAGCAGCCAAGCTGGGAACGAGCAGTACTTC.

This clonotype was seen at least ten times. V usage is TRBV5-1 and J usage is TRBJ1-1; no firm D call. CDR1 is SGHRS and CDR2 is YFSETQ in the germline V gene. This CDR3 has 15 residues. V gave up 4 bases and J gave up 1 base, with 14 bases separating them. The CDR3 loop reads CASSRSRVKNTEAFF. The CDR3 DNA reads as TGCGCCAGCAGCCGGTCGAGGGTAAAGAACACTGAAGCTTTCTTT.

This clonotype was observed a few times. V is TRBV7-9 and J is TRBJ1-6; D unclear. The germline V gene has CDR1 SEHNR and CDR2 FQNEAQ (reference sequence). The CDR3 runs 12 residues. V gave up 3 bases and J gave up 14 bases, with 11 bases separating them. This CDR3 reads CASSFSGRALHF. The CDR3 DNA is TGTGCCAGCAGCTTTTCGGGAAGGGCCCTCCACTTT.

The gene calls are TRBV6-2 or TRBV6-3 and TRBJ2-7, with unresolved D. Germline CDR1 and CDR2: MNHEY and SVGEGT. V lost 6 bases and J 3 bases, leaving 9 bases between the germline ends. The CDR3 is 12 residues long. The CDR3: CASSTLFYEQYV. The CDR3 DNA reads TGTGCCAGCAGCACCCTATTCTACGAGCAGTACGTC.

CDR3 nucleotide sequence: TGCGCCAGCAGCTTGGGAGGCAGGTACGAGCAGTACGTC. Protein product: CASSLGGRYEQYV. This chain connects TRBV5-1 to TRBJ2-7; D is unclear. Per the germline V gene, CDR1 is SGHRS and CDR2 is YFSETQ. The V and J ends lost 0 bases and 4 bases respectively, with 8 bases between them. CDR3 length: 13 amino acids.

The chain joins TRBV5-1 to TRBJ2-1; perhaps TRBD2 as D (5 bases). Deletions cut 2 bases from V and 9 bases from J, with 9 bases between. This CDR3 has 12 amino acids. The germline gives CDR1 SGHRS, CDR2 YFSETQ. The DNA for the CDR3 is TGCGCCAGCAGCTTCCCAGAGGGTGAGCAGTTCTTC. It yields the protein CASSFPEGEQFF. The full variable domain, rest sourced from reference TRBV5-1 and TRBJ2-1, is KAGVTQTPRYLIKTRGQQVTLSCSPISGHRSVSWYQQTPGQGLQFLFEYFSETQRNKGNFPGRFSGRQFSNSRSEMNVSTLELGDSALYLCASSFPEGEQFFGPGTRLTVL.

The rearrangement uses TRBV19 and TRBJ2-2, with D possibly being TRBD1 (6 bases). The CDR3 is 15 amino acids. Germline V CDR1 and CDR2: LNHDA, SQIVND (reference sequence). Trimming shortened V by 9 bases and J by 0 bases, and 14 bases separated the two germline ends. DNA of the CDR3: TGTGCCAGCGACTCAGGGGACGCGAACACCGGGGAGCTGTTTTTT. Its protein product is CASDSGDANTGELFF.

This clonotype has only a few counts. The chain is built from TRBV5-6 and TRBJ1-6, with TRBD1 matching 9 bases. This CDR3 comprises 14 residues. Trimming removed 5 bases from V and 9 bases from J; junction bases left unmatched: 6. Germline assignment: CDR1 SGHDT and CDR2 YYEEEE. The CDR3 region has the DNA TGTGCCAGCAGACCAAACAGGGGGCTTTCACCCCTCCACTTT. Its protein product is CASRPNRGLSPLHF.